Shown below are 27 T cell receptor beta chains from a single sample sequenced in a study of human T cells and chemical hapten exposure. Via MiXCR, TCRdb re-called the RACE reads, giving one row per CDR3 protein. This sample carries about 89,000 distinct CDR3 sequences, 11% of them seen once, and the ten largest clones take around 2.2%. Sample time point: patch test 2, 6 weeks after DPC sensitization. Stated treatment: therapeutic diphenylcyclopropenone sensitization with weekly scalp DPC. The source was whole blood, collected in connection with sensitization to the hapten diphenylcyclopropenone (DPC). Receptors were obtained from a middle-aged man with alopecia areata. Some clones in this sample may be carry-over from other donors' samples.

This clonotype was detected a few times. The V gene is TRBV29-1, the J gene TRBJ2-3, with TRBD2 matching 15 bases. The CDR3 is 17 residues long. In germline, CDR1 is SQVTM, CDR2 ANQGSEA. With 8 bases clipped from V and 3 bases from J, the junction kept 12 bases outside the gene matches. CDR3 sequence: CSLRGTGTSGRTDTQYF. CDR3 DNA: TGCAGCTTACGTGGAACCGGGACTAGCGGGAGGACAGATACGCAGTATTTT.

This clonotype has just a few counts. The chain combines TRBV20-1 with TRBJ2-3, with 8 bases matching TRBD2. Germline V gene data show CDR1 as DFQATT and CDR2 as SNEGSKA (reference sequence). With 4 bases clipped from V and 4 bases from J, the junction kept 10 bases outside the gene matches. The CDR3 is 15 residues long. CDR3 loop: CSATLWRGASDTQYF. The CDR3 DNA is TGCAGTGCTACCCTCTGGCGGGGGGCTTCAGATACGCAGTATTTT.

This clonotype was found a few times. The chain joins TRBV5-1 to TRBJ1-6; D is perhaps TRBD1 (5 bases). Trimming took 2 bases from V and 7 from J, leaving 16 bases between them. CDR3 length: 16 amino acids. Looked up from germline, CDR1 is SGHRS and CDR2 is YFSETQ. This CDR3 is CASSLGFTGLNSPLHF. DNA of the CDR3: TGCGCCAGCAGCTTAGGTTTTACGGGGCTGAATTCACCCCTCCACTTT. The full variable domain, completed using reference TRBV5-1 and TRBJ1-6, is KAGVTQTPRYLIKTRGQQVTLSCSPISGHRSVSWYQQTPGQGLQFLFEYFSETQRNKGNFPGRFSGRQFSNSRSEMNVSTLELGDSALYLCASSLGFTGLNSPLHFGNGTRLTVT.

This clonotype was observed at least ten times. The rearrangement links TRBV29-1 to TRBJ2-5, with D possibly being TRBD1 or TRBD2 (6 bases each). This CDR3 spans 12 amino acids. V shed 6 bases and J shed 1 base, with 9 bases lying between them. Germline V gene lookup returns CDR1 SQVTM and CDR2 ANQGSEA. This chain's CDR3 is CSVEGGQETQYF. DNA for the CDR3: TGCAGCGTGGAGGGGGGCCAAGAGACCCAGTACTTC.

In this sample, this clonotype turned up many times. The rearrangement links TRBV5-1 to TRBJ2-7; D uncertain. The CDR3 has 14 residues. From germline, CDR1 is SGHRS and CDR2 YFSETQ. Deletions cut 0 bases from V and 6 bases from J, with 13 bases between. CDR3 residues: CASSLEGLLREQYV. CDR3 coding DNA: TGCGCCAGCAGCTTGGAAGGGTTACTTCGCGAGCAGTACGTC.

This clonotype has at least ten counts. The chain couples TRBV7-3 to TRBJ1-2; tentative D call: TRBD1 (6 bases). The germline V gene has CDR1 SGHTA and CDR2 FQGTGA. This CDR3 is built from 13 residues. V lost 6 bases and J lost 4, with 12 bases in between. CDR3 in amino acids: CASSKDSSYGYTF. CDR3 DNA sequence: TGTGCCAGCAGTAAGGACAGCTCCTATGGCTACACCTTC.

This chain links TRBV20-1 with TRBJ2-1; TRBD1 matches at 9 bases. The CDR3 has 16 residues. V shed 3 bases, J shed 2 bases, and the junction held 8 bases outside the gene matches. The germline V gene has CDR1 DFQATT and CDR2 SNEGSKA (reference sequence). The CDR3 DNA reads as TGCAGTGCTAGGATTTTAGGGACAGGGCCCTACAATGAGCAGTTCTTC. Amino acid sequence: CSARILGTGPYNEQFF.

The J gene is TRBJ2-3, the V gene TRBV3-1; 7 nucleotides match TRBD2. Germline assignment: CDR1 LGHDT and CDR2 YNNKEL (reference sequence). The CDR3 has 15 residues. The V segment lost 1 base and the J segment 5 bases; nucleotides outside the gene matches: 6. The CDR3 loop is CASSQVRGSGDTQYF. The DNA for the CDR3 is TGTGCCAGCAGCCAAGTTCGCGGGAGTGGAGATACGCAGTATTTT.

This clonotype came up many times. The chain recombines TRBV7-3 with TRBJ1-2; 12 bases match TRBD1. This CDR3 has 14 amino acids. The germline gives CDR1 SGHTA, CDR2 FQGTGA. V lost 5 bases, J lost 6 bases, and 4 bases stayed unmatched. The CDR3 protein is CASSTGTGGDGYTF. The CDR3 DNA reads TGTGCCAGCAGCACCGGGACAGGGGGCGATGGCTACACCTTC. The entire variable domain, with the rest obtained from reference TRBV7-3 and TRBJ1-2, is as follows: GAGVSQTPSNKVTEKGKYVELRCDPISGHTALYWYRQSLGQGPEFLIYFQGTGAADDSGLPNDRFFAVRPEGSVSTLKIQRTERGDSAVYLCASSTGTGGDGYTFGSGTRLTVV.

This clonotype occurred a few times. The chain employs TRBV6-5 and TRBJ2-7; no clear D. Trimming removed 4 bases from V and 7 bases from J, with 8 bases in between. Germline V gives CDR1 MNHEY, CDR2 SVGAGI. The CDR3 length is 11 residues. The CDR3 nucleotides read TGTGCCAGCAGTTCGTTGGGAGAGCAGTACTTC. Its translation is CASSSLGEQYF.

The V call is TRBV29-1, the J call TRBJ1-1; 11 bases fit TRBD1. With 8 bases clipped from V and 4 bases from J, the junction kept 21 bases outside the gene matches. This CDR3 is built from 18 residues. Per the germline V gene, CDR1 is SQVTM and CDR2 is ANQGSEA. The CDR3 DNA reads TGCAGCACCTGGGGGGACAGGGGGGGACTATCTTCTACCACTGAAGCTTTCTTT. It specifies CSTWGDRGGLSSTTEAFF. The whole variable domain, remainder taken from reference TRBV29-1 and TRBJ1-1, is SAVISQKPSRDICQRGTSLTIQCQVDSQVTMMFWYRQQPGQSLTLIATANQGSEATYESGFVIDKFPISRPNLTFSTLTVSNMSPEDSSIYLCSTWGDRGGLSSTTEAFFGQGTRLTVV.

This clonotype was seen just once. The CDR3 nucleotides are TGTGCCAGCATTTCCTCTCGTTGGGCTGAGGCCGAGCAGTACGTC. Translation: CASISSRWAEAEQYV. The chain couples TRBV27 to TRBJ2-7; D unresolved. Germline CDR1 MNHEY, CDR2 SMNVEV (reference sequence). V lost 7 bases and J lost 6, with 22 bases in between. The CDR3 contains 15 residues.

This clonotype has at least ten counts. This sequence joins TRBV12-3 or TRBV12-4 and TRBJ1-1, with a possible D match to TRBD1 (6 bases). CDR3 length equals 14 residues. With 5 bases removed from V and 8 bases from J, the gap between germline ends came to 18 bases. The CDR3 sequence: CASSPGQYLVEAFF. As DNA, the CDR3 is TGTGCCAGCAGTCCAGGACAGTACCTTGTAGAAGCTTTCTTT.

This clonotype was seen a few times. This chain connects TRBV6-9 to TRBJ1-1; weak D call: TRBD1 (6 bases). V lost 6 bases, J lost 0 bases, and 17 bases lay in between. The V gene's germline CDR1 is MNHGY and CDR2 SVAAGI. This CDR3 has 16 residues. This CDR3 is CASRGGTEVMNTEAFF. The DNA of the CDR3 is TGTGCCAGCAGAGGGGGTACAGAAGTCATGAACACTGAAGCTTTCTTT.

The chain has TRBV7-2 and TRBJ2-7; weak D call: TRBD1 (8 bases). In germline, CDR1 is SGHTA, CDR2 FQGNSA. The CDR3 totals 15 residues. V lost 5 bases to trimming and J lost 2 bases, with 16 bases between them. DNA for the CDR3: TGTGCCAGCAGCCCGGACAGGGCGGGGGCCTACGAGCAGTACGTC. Translated, it gives CASSPDRAGAYEQYV.

This clonotype appeared a few times. V usage is TRBV12-3 or TRBV12-4 and J usage is TRBJ2-1; 13 bases fit TRBD2. V shed 3 bases, J shed 6 bases, and the junction held 5 bases outside the gene matches. The CDR3 length is 16 residues. The CDR3 protein is CASSFPGLAGANEQFF. The CDR3 nucleotides read TGTGCCAGCAGTTTCCCCGGACTAGCGGGAGCCAATGAGCAGTTCTTC.

In its sample, this clonotype was seen a few times. J is TRBJ1-1 and V is TRBV6-5; D unclear. The germline V gene encodes CDR1 MNHEY and CDR2 SVGAGI. V lost 0 bases to trimming and J lost 2 bases, with 7 bases between them. The CDR3 extends over 14 amino acids. In DNA form, the CDR3 reads TGTGCCAGCAGTTACTCGCCCGTAAACACTGAAGCTTTCTTT. It translates to CASSYSPVNTEAFF.

This clonotype came up many times. V gene TRBV12-3 or TRBV12-4 combines with J gene TRBJ1-5; 9 bases are shared with TRBD1. CDR3 length: 18 residues. With V trimmed by 5 bases and J by 0 bases, 11 bases remained unmatched. The CDR3 here is CASSQDRGGLYSNQPQHF. For the CDR3, the DNA is TGTGCCAGCAGTCAAGACAGGGGGGGTTTATATAGCAATCAGCCCCAGCATTTT.

The chain has TRBV21-1 and TRBJ1-5; TRBD1, the table's D call, lacks a check against the DNA. TRBV21-1 is described as a pseudogene. The CDR3 is made up of 15 amino acids. CDR3 sequence (DNA): TGTGCCAGCAGCAGGAACAGGGGTCCATATCAGCCCCAGCATTTT. This gives the protein CASSRNRGPYQPQHF.

Only a few counts were recorded for this clonotype. J is TRBJ2-7 and V is TRBV5-4, with TRBD2 as a possible D gene (7 bases). The CDR3 runs to 16 residues. Germline CDR1 is SGHNT and CDR2 is YYREEE (reference sequence). Trimming removed 3 bases from V and 5 bases from J, with 21 bases in between. The CDR3 spells CASSSRGGEGRDEQYF. The CDR3 DNA sequence: TGTGCCAGCAGCTCGCGAGGGGGGGAGGGCCGTGACGAGCAGTACTTC.

This clonotype has only a few counts. This chain links TRBV7-2 with TRBJ2-3; the match to TRBD2 covers 7 bases. V shed 1 base, J shed 4 bases, and the junction held 5 bases outside the gene matches. The CDR3 loop spans 15 amino acids. Germline V lookup: CDR1 SGHTA, CDR2 FQGNSA. The CDR3 spells CASSLGAGAADTQYF. CDR3 in DNA: TGTGCCAGCAGCTTAGGGGCGGGAGCAGCAGATACGCAGTATTTT.

The table lists this clonotype with a few counts. This sequence joins TRBV7-2 and TRBJ1-4, with TRBD1 identical over 7 bases. V gave up 4 bases and J gave up 5 bases; unmatched junction bases: 4. CDR1 and CDR2 from the germline V gene are SGHTA and FQGNSA. The CDR3 is 14 amino acids. The CDR3 region is CASSWTGQNEKLFF. As DNA, the CDR3 is TGTGCCAGCAGCTGGACAGGACAAAATGAAAAACTGTTTTTT.

The chain links TRBV28 to TRBJ2-2; TRBD2 is a possible D gene (5 bases). This CDR3 region has 15 residues. Germline V gene sequence: CDR1 MDHEN, CDR2 SYDVKM. V was trimmed by 10 bases and J by 1 base, leaving 16 bases between them. The CDR3 coding sequence is TGTGCCACCCCTAACGAGGGAGTGAACACCGGGGAGCTGTTTTTT. Its translation is CATPNEGVNTGELFF.

This clonotype appeared a few times. This chain links TRBV24-1 with TRBJ2-7; TRBD2 matches 7 bases. The CDR3 totals 16 residues. J lost 1 base, V lost 12 bases, and 17 bases had no gene match. The germline CDR1 and CDR2 sequences are KGHDR and SFDVKD. CDR3 protein: CADRHVLADYSYEQYV. DNA for the CDR3: TGTGCCGACCGCCACGTTCTAGCGGACTATTCCTACGAGCAGTACGTC.

The sample holds a few counts of this clonotype. The rearrangement joins TRBV5-4 to TRBJ1-1; TRBD1 matches at 7 bases. This CDR3 is built from 15 residues. With V trimmed by 4 bases and J by 0 bases, 6 bases remained unmatched. Germline values: CDR1 SGHNT, CDR2 YYREEE (reference sequence). As DNA, the CDR3 is TGTGCCAGCAGCCCTGTGACAGGGCTGAACACTGAAGCTTTCTTT. Protein product: CASSPVTGLNTEAFF.

This clonotype was observed many times. This CDR3 is CATGPLSAANTDTQYF. The CDR3 coding sequence is TGTGCCACCGGCCCCCTTTCGGCAGCAAACACAGATACGCAGTATTTT. The V gene is TRBV3-1, the J gene TRBJ2-3; D ambiguous. The CDR3 is 16 amino acids. The germline CDR1 and CDR2 sequences are LGHDT and YNNKEL (reference sequence). The V end was cut by 10 bases, the J end by 2 bases, with 22 bases between.

This clonotype showed up many times. The genes are TRBV30 and TRBJ2-3; 13 nucleotides line up with TRBD2. CDR3 length: 17 amino acids. In germline, CDR1 is GTSNPN, CDR2 SVGIG (reference sequence). The trim removed 3 bases at V and 4 bases at J, leaving 10 bases unmatched. CDR3 residues: CAWRKSGLAGSADTQYF. The CDR3 region has the DNA TGTGCCTGGAGAAAATCGGGACTAGCGGGATCGGCAGATACGCAGTATTTT.